This T cell receptor beta chain was observed in a study of control samples from healthy donors and cancer patients. Trimming removed 1 base from V and 4 bases from J, with 19 bases in between. The CDR3 contains 17 residues. CDR1 LGHNA and CDR2 YSLEER come from the germline V gene. Produced via immunoSEQ multiplex PCR; TCRdb's table is partial and in-frame only. The sample contains under 50,000 clones, around 87% of which appear only once. The chain joins TRBV4-3 to TRBJ1-2; TRBD1 might be the D (5 bases). Material for sequencing was PBMCs. This TCR derives from a woman in her sixties or seventies with lung cancer. This CDR3 is CASSQGTGTAPFYGYTF. The CDR3 DNA reads TGCGCCAGCAGCCAAGGTACCGGGACGGCGCCCTTCTATGGCTACACCTTC.